The rows below give T cell receptor beta chains drawn from one sample of a study of tumor-infiltrating lymphocytes in oesophageal squamous cell carcinoma. TCRdb re-called the PCR reads with MiXCR, one entry per CDR3 protein. The data contain 15,000 to 25,000 distinct CDR3 sequences, about two fifths of them singletons. Sequenced material: normal esophageal tissue next to the tumor. The source of these receptors is a male donor with esophageal squamous cell carcinoma. Both conserved end residues are part of each CDR3. D genes are given only for firm matches. Only part of the rows carry a size: once, few, many, or a class if the clone is expanded.

D gene	CDR3 length	J gene	V gene	clone size	CDR3 protein	CDR3 DNA
TRBD1	15	TRBJ2-2	TRBV7-6	NA	CASSLVGQGTGELFF	TGTGCCAGCAGCTTAGTGGGACAGGGGACCGGGGAGCTGTTTTTT
TRBD2	16	TRBJ2-7	TRBV28	NA	CASSLRLGGASYEQYF	TGTGCCAGCAGTTTACGTCTCGGGGGGGCCTCCTACGAGCAGTACTTC
NA	15	TRBJ1-4	TRBV7-2	medium-sized	CASSPQRSTNEKLFF	TGTGCCAGCAGCCCCCAGAGATCAACTAATGAAAAACTGTTTTTT
TRBD1	13	TRBJ1-1	TRBV19	few	CASSRTGNTEAFF	TGTGCCAGTAGTCGGACAGGGAACACTGAAGCTTTCTTT
NA	15	TRBJ2-5	TRBV5-1	many	CASSLALGDQETQYF	TGCGCCAGCAGCTTGGCCTTAGGAGACCAAGAGACCCAGTACTTC
NA	15	TRBJ2-2	TRBV7-6	once	CASSLRLSGAGELFF	TGTGCCAGCAGCTTGCGCCTATCGGGGGCCGGGGAGCTGTTTTTT
NA	13	TRBJ2-7	TRBV7-8	NA	CANSPTYCYEQYF	TGTGCCAACTCCCCCACCTATTGCTACGAGCAGTACTTC
TRBD1	17	TRBJ1-2	TRBV18	NA	CASSPFGQGLSIMGYTF	TGTGCCAGCTCACCTTTCGGACAGGGGCTTTCTATTATGGGCTACACCTTC
TRBD1	19	TRBJ2-7	TRBV7-3	once	CASSLTSNPLDRNSYEQYF	TGTGCCAGCAGCTTAACCTCTAACCCCCTGGACAGGAACTCCTACGAGCAGTACTTC
NA	13	TRBJ2-1	TRBV7-6	NA	CASSLPAGDEQFF	TGTGCCAGCAGCTTACCGGCCGGCGATGAGCAGTTCTTC
NA	16	TRBJ1-5	TRBV7-2	NA	CASSLAGGLSNQPQHF	TGTGCCAGCAGCTTAGCGGGGGGGCTAAGCAATCAGCCCCAGCATTTT
TRBD1	15	TRBJ2-2	TRBV12-3/TRBV12-4	NA	CASKDRVLNTGELFF	TGTGCCAGCAAAGACAGGGTTCTCAACACCGGGGAGCTGTTTTTT
NA	14	TRBJ2-7	TRBV27	NA	CASSLPGTSYEQYF	TGTGCCAGCAGTCTACCGGGGACCTCCTACGAGCAGTACTTC
TRBD2	17	TRBJ2-5	TRBV7-2	once	CASSLALAGDYQETQYF	TGTGCCAGCAGCTTAGCACTAGCGGGAGACTATCAAGAGACCCAGTACTTC
NA	14	TRBJ2-7	TRBV6-6	NA	CASIKPGYSYEQYF	TGTGCCAGCATTAAACCGGGATACTCCTACGAGCAGTACTTC
NA	14	TRBJ1-2	TRBV12-3/TRBV12-4	many	CASSLSQVASGYTF	TGTGCCAGCAGTTTAAGTCAGGTTGCTAGTGGCTACACCTTC
TRBD2	15	TRBJ2-7	TRBV6-1	many	CASTGFLAGAYEQYF	TGTGCCAGCACCGGATTTCTAGCGGGGGCCTACGAGCAGTACTTC
TRBD2	17	TRBJ2-3	TRBV6-1	NA	CASSEVSGGGSTDTQYF	TGTGCCAGCAGTGAAGTGAGCGGGGGAGGAAGCACAGATACGCAGTATTTT
NA	14	TRBJ2-5	TRBV12-3/TRBV12-4	few	CASSLYRGGETQYF	TGTGCCAGCAGTCTATACAGGGGAGGCGAGACCCAGTACTTC
NA	12	TRBJ2-5	TRBV7-3	few	CASSGIGETQYF	TGTGCCAGCAGCGGAATTGGTGAGACCCAGTACTTC
TRBD2	15	TRBJ2-3	TRBV2	once	CASSVSSGRVNTQYF	TGTGCCAGCAGTGTGTCTAGCGGGAGGGTTAATACGCAGTATTTT
TRBD1	17	TRBJ2-6	TRBV4-2	NA	CASSPLQGATGANVLTF	TGTGCCAGCAGCCCTCTTCAGGGGGCCACTGGGGCCAACGTCCTGACTTTC
NA	13	TRBJ2-1	TRBV7-2	NA	CASSLGLLDEQFF	TGTGCCAGCAGCTTAGGGCTTTTGGATGAGCAGTTCTTC
NA	17	TRBJ2-3	TRBV7-6	large	CASSLRSSGTLTDTQYF	TGTGCCAGCAGCTTAAGGTCCAGCGGGACACTCACAGATACGCAGTATTTT
NA	13	TRBJ1-1	TRBV7-8	NA	CASSLVGNTEAFF	TGTGCCAGCAGCTTAGTGGGGAACACTGAAGCTTTCTTT
NA	13	TRBJ2-2	TRBV6-1	NA	CASSENIAGELFF	TGTGCCAGCAGTGAAAACATAGCCGGGGAGCTGTTTTTT
NA	14	TRBJ2-7	TRBV7-3	NA	CASSLQGGPDEQYF	TGTGCCAGCAGCTTACAGGGGGGTCCCGATGAGCAGTACTTC
NA	14	TRBJ2-1	TRBV27	many	CASSSIPTGNEQFF	TGTGCCAGCAGTTCCATACCGACTGGTAATGAGCAGTTCTTC
NA	12	TRBJ2-2	TRBV12-3/TRBV12-4	NA	CASSAYVGELFF	TGTGCCAGCAGCGCGTACGTCGGGGAGCTGTTTTTT
NA	16	TRBJ2-1	TRBV15	few	CATSRVNSPQVNEQFF	TGTGCCACCAGCAGAGTAAACAGTCCCCAGGTTAATGAGCAGTTCTTC
NA	17	TRBJ1-6	TRBV3-1	NA	CASSQNRELVYNSPLHF	TGTGCCAGCAGCCAAAACAGGGAGCTCGTCTATAATTCACCCCTCCACTTT
NA	15	TRBJ2-1	TRBV7-2	few	CASSLNLGRSNEQFF	TGTGCCAGCAGCTTAAACCTTGGACGAAGCAATGAGCAGTTCTTC
TRBD2	15	TRBJ2-7	TRBV27	many	CASRRTSGGPYEQYF	TGTGCCAGCAGGCGTACTAGCGGGGGACCCTACGAGCAGTACTTC
NA	13	TRBJ2-5	TRBV12-3/TRBV12-4	NA	CASSKARQETQYF	TGTGCCAGCAGTAAAGCTAGGCAAGAGACCCAGTACTTC
NA	12	TRBJ2-7	TRBV2	NA	CASSATSYEQYF	TGTGCCAGCAGTGCGACATCGTACGAGCAGTACTTC
NA	14	TRBJ2-5	TRBV12-3/TRBV12-4	medium-sized	CASSLEASAETQYF	TGTGCCAGCAGTTTAGAGGCTAGCGCAGAGACCCAGTACTTC